These 5 T cell receptor beta chains originate from one sample sequenced in a study of T-cell memory formation after mild COVID-19. TCRdb used MiXCR to reprocess the 5' RACE reads, holding one entry per CDR3 protein. This sample has about 250,000 distinct CDR3 sequences, with roughly 15% found just once. Material: PBMCs or a T cell subset sorted from them (not recorded which). The receptors were sampled from an adult woman who had mild COVID-19 (a few samples of this study predate the infection). Cell type and time point are not known.

This clonotype was counted a few times. This chain connects TRBV7-3 to TRBJ2-7; tentatively, D is TRBD1 or TRBD2 (6 bases each). From germline, CDR1 is SGHTA and CDR2 FQGTGA. The CDR3 contains 14 residues. The germline V and J ends were trimmed by 5 bases and 1 base, with 12 bases remaining between them. The CDR3 region is CASSAGHASYEQYF. As DNA, the CDR3 is TGTGCCAGCAGCGCGGGACATGCGTCCTACGAGCAGTACTTC.

The V and J genes are TRBV15 and TRBJ2-4, with D possibly TRBD1 on 5 matching bases. V gave up 5 bases and J gave up 2 bases, with 16 bases separating them. This CDR3 region has 16 residues. Germline CDR1 reads LNHNV; CDR2 reads YYDKDF (reference sequence). CDR3 amino acids: CATSRWQGNPKNIQYF. Written as DNA, the CDR3 is TGTGCCACCAGCCGGTGGCAGGGAAACCCCAAAAACATTCAGTACTTC. The whole variable domain, remainder taken from reference TRBV15 and TRBJ2-4, is DAMVIQNPRYQVTQFGKPVTLSCSQTLNHNVMYWYQQKSSQAPKLLFHYYDKDFNNEADTPDNFQSRRPNTSFCFLDIRSPGLGDTAMYLCATSRWQGNPKNIQYFGAGTRLSVL.

The J gene is TRBJ1-4, the V gene TRBV6-1, with D possibly TRBD1 on 6 matching bases. The V end was cut by 2 bases, the J end by 7 bases, with 11 bases between. Germline V lookup: CDR1 MNHNS, CDR2 SASEGT. This CDR3 is built from 14 residues. As DNA, the CDR3 is TGTGCCAGCAGTGAACTAGGGGGGGGTGAAAAACTGTTTTTT. This encodes CASSELGGGEKLFF.

This chain links TRBV7-9 with TRBJ1-2; D is possibly TRBD1 (5 bases). The V gene's germline CDR1 is SEHNR and CDR2 FQNEAQ (reference sequence). V lost 5 bases and J lost 7, with 11 bases in between. The CDR3 consists of 12 residues. The CDR3, as DNA: TGTGCCAGCAGCCCCCACGGGACTGGCTACACCTTC. Residues: CASSPHGTGYTF. The variable domain in full, completed from reference TRBV7-9 and TRBJ1-2, reads DTGVSQNPRHKITKRGQNVTFRCDPISEHNRLYWYRQTLGQGPEFLTYFQNEAQLEKSRLLSDRFSAERPKGSFSTLEIQRTEQGDSAMYLCASSPHGTGYTFGSGTRLTVV.

The chain uses TRBV12-3 or TRBV12-4 and TRBJ2-1, with TRBD2 matching over 12 bases. The CDR3 spans 20 residues. The V and J ends lost 1 base and 2 bases, in that order; junction bases with no gene match: 12. CDR3 sequence (DNA): TGTGCCAGCAGTTTAGGACTAGCGGGGGCCGGGTCGAGCCCCTACAATGAGCAGTTCTTC. Encoded protein: CASSLGLAGAGSSPYNEQFF.